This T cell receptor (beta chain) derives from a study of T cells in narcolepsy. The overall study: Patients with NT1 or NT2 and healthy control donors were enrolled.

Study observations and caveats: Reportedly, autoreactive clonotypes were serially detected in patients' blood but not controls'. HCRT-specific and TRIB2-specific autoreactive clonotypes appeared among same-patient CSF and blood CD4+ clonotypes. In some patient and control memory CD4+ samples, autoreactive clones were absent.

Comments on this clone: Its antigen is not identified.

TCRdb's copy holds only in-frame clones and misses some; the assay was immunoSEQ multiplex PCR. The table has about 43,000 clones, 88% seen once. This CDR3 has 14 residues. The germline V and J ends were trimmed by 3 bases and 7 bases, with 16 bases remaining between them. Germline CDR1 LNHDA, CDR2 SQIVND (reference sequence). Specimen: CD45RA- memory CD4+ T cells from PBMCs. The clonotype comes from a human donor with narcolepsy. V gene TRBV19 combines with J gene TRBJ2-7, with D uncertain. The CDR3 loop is CASSITVAAVEQYF. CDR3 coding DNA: TGTGCCAGTAGTATCACAGTGGCAGCCGTAGAGCAGTACTTC. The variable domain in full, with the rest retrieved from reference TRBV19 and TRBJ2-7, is DGGITQSPKYLFRKEGQNVTLSCEQNLNHDAMYWYRQDPGQGLRLIYYSQIVNDFQKGDIAEGYSVSREKKESFPLTVTSAQKNPTAFYLCASSITVAAVEQYFGPGTRLTVT.